These T cell receptor beta chains were read from a single sample in a study of CD8+CD57+ T cells in acquired aplastic anemia. Each CDR3 protein gets one entry after TCRdb re-called the reads with MiXCR. Altogether some 140,000 distinct CDR3 sequences are present, roughly two fifths being singletons, with the ten largest covering almost 8.5%. The sample consisted of sorted CD4+, CD8+, or CD8+CD57+ T cells (not recorded which) from PBMCs. The receptors come from a human donor in good health, serving as a control. CDR3s include the opening cysteine and the closing phenylalanine or tryptophan. Fields, in order: J gene, V gene, clone size, D gene, CDR3 protein, CDR3 DNA. A D gene is named only where the DNA matches it firmly. The size entry is marked missing in some rows and otherwise reads once, few, many or a size class.

>TRBJ2-3|TRBV9|-|-
CASSEYSASTDTQYF
TGTGCCAGCAGCGAGTATAGCGCAAGCACAGATACGCAGTATTTT
>TRBJ1-4|TRBV6-5|-|-
CASSYSSPEKLFF
TGTGCCAGCAGTTACTCTTCTCCTGAAAAACTGTTTTTT
>TRBJ2-7|TRBV3-1|many|TRBD1
CASSHLGQGREQYF
TGTGCCAGCAGCCACCTGGGACAGGGGCGAGAGCAGTACTTC
>TRBJ1-3|TRBV7-9|many|TRBD1
CASSLGQGSGNTIYF
TGTGCCAGCAGCTTAGGACAGGGCTCGGGAAACACCATATATTTT
>TRBJ2-7|TRBV20-1|-|-
CSALDRLPYEQYF
TGCAGTGCCCTTGACAGGCTCCCCTACGAGCAGTACTTC
>TRBJ1-1|TRBV9|-|TRBD1
CASSRTGSGTEAFF
TGTGCCAGCAGCCGGACAGGGTCGGGTACTGAAGCTTTCTTT
>TRBJ1-2|TRBV19|many|-
CASSTQGPMEKDYTF
TGTGCCAGTAGTACACAGGGCCCTATGGAGAAGGACTACACCTTC
>TRBJ1-1|TRBV5-1|-|TRBD1
CASSLRQGGNTEAFF
TGCGCCAGCAGCCTACGACAGGGGGGAAACACTGAAGCTTTCTTT
>TRBJ2-7|TRBV6-1|many|-
CASVGVLGVGSYEQYF
TGTGCCAGCGTGGGGGTCCTTGGGGTCGGCTCCTACGAGCAGTACTTC
>TRBJ1-2|TRBV10-3|-|-
CAISEKGNYGYTF
TGTGCCATCAGTGAAAAGGGAAACTATGGCTACACCTTC
>TRBJ2-3|TRBV5-4|many|-
CASSLIGQDTQYF
TGTGCCAGCAGCTTGATCGGGCAAGATACGCAGTATTTT
>TRBJ1-5|TRBV27|few|-
CASTARGYGNQPQHF
TGTGCCAGCACCGCACGGGGGTATGGGAATCAGCCCCAGCATTTT
>TRBJ1-2|TRBV12-3/TRBV12-4|many|-
CASSLPGTFYGYTF
TGTGCCAGCAGTTTACCCGGGACATTTTATGGCTACACCTTC
>TRBJ2-1|TRBV12-3/TRBV12-4|few|TRBD1
CASSPWGDRANVQFF
TGTGCCAGCAGTCCTTGGGGGGACAGGGCGAATGTGCAGTTCTTC
>TRBJ1-2|TRBV6-1|many|-
CASRSYRVYGYTF
TGTGCCAGCAGGTCTTACAGGGTCTATGGCTACACCTTC
>TRBJ1-1|TRBV12-3/TRBV12-4|many|-
CASSSRVNTEAFF
TGTGCCAGCAGTTCCAGGGTGAACACTGAAGCTTTCTTT
>TRBJ1-1|TRBV30|-|-
CAWSVTDGAFF
TGTGCCTGGAGTGTGACCGATGGTGCTTTCTTT
>TRBJ1-1|TRBV29-1|-|-
CSVVDKLGTEAFF
TGCAGCGTTGTTGACAAACTGGGCACTGAAGCTTTCTTT
>TRBJ1-2|TRBV12-3/TRBV12-4|many|-
CASSTGLGGYTF
TGTGCCAGCAGTACAGGGTTAGGTGGCTACACCTTC
>TRBJ2-1|TRBV15|many|-
CATSIRDAASYNEQFF
TGTGCCACCAGCATCCGGGACGCCGCATCCTACAATGAGCAGTTCTTC
>TRBJ2-4|TRBV12-3/TRBV12-4|few|TRBD1
CASSLKGALAKNIQYF
TGTGCCAGCAGTTTAAAGGGGGCCCTCGCCAAAAACATTCAGTACTTC
>TRBJ2-1|TRBV2|-|TRBD1
CASSTTGANEQFF
TGTGCCAGCAGTACCACAGGGGCCAATGAGCAGTTCTTC
>TRBJ1-2|TRBV4-2|-|-
CASSQGLTGGSTYGYTF
TGTGCCAGCAGCCAGGGTTTGACAGGCGGATCAACATATGGCTACACCTTC
>TRBJ2-2|TRBV12-3/TRBV12-4|many|-
CASSPDRTLTGELFF
TGTGCCAGCAGTCCTGACAGAACGCTCACCGGGGAGCTGTTTTTT
>TRBJ2-7|TRBV25-1|many|-
CASSEFHEQYF
TGTGCCAGCAGTGAATTCCACGAGCAGTACTTC
>TRBJ2-7|TRBV15|-|-
CATSRPPAGDYEQYF
TGTGCCACCAGCAGACCCCCTGCAGGGGACTACGAGCAGTACTTC
>TRBJ2-2|TRBV11-2|many|TRBD1
CASSVAGTANTGELFF
TGTGCCAGCAGCGTTGCCGGGACAGCGAACACCGGGGAGCTGTTTTTT
>TRBJ1-1|TRBV29-1|once|TRBD1
CSGAGQANTEAFF
TGCAGCGGCGCTGGACAGGCGAACACTGAAGCTTTCTTT
>TRBJ2-2|TRBV11-2|many|TRBD2
CASSLLPGLATNTGELFF
TGTGCCAGCAGCTTACTTCCGGGACTAGCAACGAACACCGGGGAGCTGTTTTTT
>TRBJ2-5|TRBV20-1|-|-
CSASSQNQETQYF
TGCAGTGCTAGTTCTCAAAACCAAGAGACCCAGTACTTC
>TRBJ2-7|TRBV6-5|many|TRBD2
CASSYFRPGGPREQYF
TGTGCCAGCAGTTACTTTCGTCCGGGAGGGCCGCGAGAGCAGTACTTC
>TRBJ1-5|TRBV7-2|-|-
CASSIHSNQPQHF
TGTGCCAGCAGCATACATAGCAATCAGCCCCAGCATTTT
>TRBJ2-3|TRBV15|many|-
CATSRELIDTQYF
TGTGCCACCAGCAGAGAGCTTATAGATACGCAGTATTTT
>TRBJ1-2|TRBV15|-|-
CATSIYLCSVGGPNGYTF
-
>TRBJ1-2|TRBV15|-|-
CATRGEGDGYTF
TGTGCCACCAGAGGGGAGGGTGATGGCTACACCTTC
>TRBJ1-2|TRBV10-3|-|-
CAICNRNIGYTF
TGTGCCATTTGCAACAGGAACATTGGCTACACCTTC
>TRBJ2-7|TRBV6-4|many|TRBD2
CASSDKLAGRRTYEQYF
TGTGCCAGCAGTGACAAATTAGCGGGACGCCGTACCTACGAGCAGTACTTC
>TRBJ1-6|TRBV11-1|-|TRBD1
CASSEPGQGIGSPLHF
TGTGCCAGCAGTGAACCGGGACAGGGAATCGGTTCACCCCTCCACTTT
>TRBJ1-5|TRBV7-2|many|-
CASSRDVNQPQHF
TGTGCCAGCAGCCGGGACGTCAATCAGCCCCAGCATTTT
>TRBJ2-7|TRBV7-2|-|-
CASSDEVREQYF
TGTGCCAGCAGCGACGAGGTCAGGGAGCAGTACTTC